The entry below describes one T cell receptor beta chain. These data come from a study of CD8 T cells in Susac syndrome. Reverse transcription used roughly 0.45 to 1 ug RNA and random hexamers. Amplification of TCR beta CDR3 across 54 Vbeta and 13 Jbeta was performed with immunoSEQ multiplex PCR. TCRdb used MiXCR to reprocess the immunoSEQ multiplex PCR reads, holding one entry per CDR3 protein. The sample yields 150,000 to 160,000 distinct CDR3 sequences, 85% to 95% seen once. CDR3 size: 13 residues. Trimming stripped 0 bases from V and 8 bases from J, with 11 bases between. CDR1 and CDR2 from the germline V gene are SGHDN and FVKESK. Negative isolation was used for CD8+ and CD4+ T cells and FACS enrichment for TEMRA cells.

The sequence derives from a human donor with Susac syndrome. The chain combines TRBV14 with TRBJ2-7; no clear D gene. The sample consisted of CD4+ T cells from PBMCs. CDR3 amino acids: CASSQDSRPKQYF. The CDR3 DNA sequence: TGTGCCAGCAGCCAAGATAGCCGTCCTAAGCAGTACTTC.